These T cell receptor beta chains were read from a single sample in a study of blood T cells in healthy people across ages. TCRdb analysed the 5' RACE reads with MiXCR anew, one entry per CDR3 protein. The table has hundreds of thousands of distinct CDR3 sequences, about 30% seen once; the top ten hold about 16%. Specimen: blood. The receptors stem from a woman aged 80 or older in good health. The CDR3 runs from the conserved cysteine through the conserved F or W. D genes are given only for firm matches. Rows may omit the clone size; those that give it use once, few, many or a size class.

d_gene | j_gene | abundance | v_gene | CDR3nt | CDR3aa
NA | TRBJ1-4 | NA | TRBV5-1 | TGCGCCAGCAACCCTGGGACGGATGAAAAACTGTTTTTT | CASNPGTDEKLFF
NA | TRBJ2-7 | NA | TRBV2 | TGTGCCAGCACGTTAACTATCTACGAGCAGTACTTC | CASTLTIYEQYF
TRBD2 | TRBJ2-1 | many | TRBV7-2 | TGTGCCAGCAGCCTAAGCGGGGGTCGGATCTTTTATGAGCAGTTCTTC | CASSLSGGRIFYEQFF
NA | TRBJ2-2 | many | TRBV12-3/TRBV12-4 | TGTGCCAGCAGTAGGGGGGGAAACACCGGGGAGCTGTTTTTT | CASSRGGNTGELFF
TRBD1 | TRBJ1-2 | many | TRBV20-1 | TGCAGTGCTTCGCCGGGACAGGGCTTCTATGGCTACACCTTC | CSASPGQGFYGYTF
NA | TRBJ1-4 | NA | TRBV5-6 | TGTGCCAGCAGCTTGCGCACAGCGAGGCTAAAACTGTTTTTT | CASSLRTARLKLFF
TRBD1 | TRBJ2-7 | many | TRBV5-1 | TGCGCCAGCTCGGGCCCCCGACAGGGGGGCTCCTACGAGCAGTACTTC | CASSGPRQGGSYEQYF
NA | TRBJ2-7 | many | TRBV12-3/TRBV12-4 | TGTGCCAGCAGTCGCTACGAGCAGTACTTC | CASSRYEQYF
NA | TRBJ2-4 | many | TRBV6-2/TRBV6-3 | TGTGCCAGTACTACGGGAGCCAAAAACATTCAGTACTTC | CASTTGAKNIQYF
TRBD1 | TRBJ1-1 | NA | TRBV12-3/TRBV12-4 | TGTGCCAGCAGGGCTCAGGGGGGGAACACTGAAGCTTTCTTT | CASRAQGGNTEAFF
NA | TRBJ2-5 | few | TRBV2 | TGTGCCAGCGGTGACCTACGTACGACCCAGTACTTC | CASGDLRTTQYF
NA | TRBJ1-5 | NA | TRBV6-1 | TGTGCCGGCAGTTTTCCTCGAGGGCCCAATCAGCCCCAGCATTTT | CAGSFPRGPNQPQHF
TRBD1 | TRBJ2-3 | many | TRBV6-2/TRBV6-3 | TGTGCCAGCAGGGGACTTGGGACAGGGGAAGATACGCAGTATTTT | CASRGLGTGEDTQYF
NA | TRBJ1-1 | NA | TRBV4-1 | TGCGCCAGCAGCCAAGCCCTGAACAGGAACACTGAAGCTTTCTTT | CASSQALNRNTEAFF
TRBD1 | TRBJ1-2 | few | TRBV4-3 | TGCGCCAGCAGCCAAGAAAGAGGGACAGGGTTTGGCTACACCTTC | CASSQERGTGFGYTF
NA | TRBJ1-2 | many | TRBV6-1 | TGTGCCAGCAGTGCCCAGGGCCGCGGCTACACCTTC | CASSAQGRGYTF
NA | TRBJ1-2 | many | TRBV20-1 | TGCAGTGCTAGAGATCCGGGTTTTTACGGCTACACCTTC | CSARDPGFYGYTF
NA | TRBJ2-5 | NA | TRBV5-1 | TGCGCCAGCAGTGGGTCTATTTCTCATCTCGCGGAGACCCAGTACTTC | CASSGSISHLAETQYF
NA | TRBJ1-4 | NA | TRBV5-1 | TGCGCCAGCAGCGCCCCGGACAGCCAAGATAATGAAAAACGGTTTTTT | CASSAPDSQDNEKRFF
TRBD1 | TRBJ2-1 | many | TRBV20-1 | TGCAGTGCCACCCTGGACAGGGGGCCGTTCGAGCAGTTCTTC | CSATLDRGPFEQFF
TRBD1 | TRBJ1-6 | NA | TRBV5-1 | TGCGCCAGCAGCCTGGAGGGGACAGGGGATTCACCCCTCCACTTT | CASSLEGTGDSPLHF
NA | TRBJ2-3 | NA | TRBV20-1 | TGCAGTGCTATCCCTCGCACAGATACGCAGTATTTT | CSAIPRTDTQYF
TRBD1 | TRBJ2-1 | many | TRBV6-2/TRBV6-3 | TGTGCCAGCAGGGCGACAGGGGGAGAGGGATATGGCAATGAGCAGTTCTTC | CASRATGGEGYGNEQFF
NA | TRBJ2-7 | many | TRBV4-2 | TGTGCCAGCAGCCCCAAGGCAGGACAGTCTACGACCTACGAGCAGTACTTC | CASSPKAGQSTTYEQYF
TRBD2 | TRBJ2-3 | many | TRBV20-1 | TGCAGTGCTAAACGGGGGGGCGGAGCAGATACGCAGTATTTT | CSAKRGGGADTQYF
NA | TRBJ1-4 | few | TRBV5-1 | TGCGCCAGCAGCTTGGGGGTGATGAGGGATGAAAAACTGTTTTTT | CASSLGVMRDEKLFF
TRBD1 | TRBJ2-2 | NA | TRBV30 | TGTGCCTGGTCACCGGGACAGGGGTATGCCGGGGAGCTGTTTTTT | CAWSPGQGYAGELFF
TRBD2 | TRBJ2-3 | few | TRBV12-3/TRBV12-4 | TGTGCCAGCCGGAAAGCCCTAGCGGGGGGTGCCTTAGGCGCGGATACGCAGTATTTT | CASRKALAGGALGADTQYF
NA | TRBJ1-2 | many | TRBV5-1 | TGCGCCAGCAGTTCCACAGCGGCGGGGAGCAACTATGGCTACACCTTC | CASSSTAAGSNYGYTF
NA | TRBJ2-5 | many | TRBV11-2 | TGTGCCAGCAGCTTAGACGCCCTCCAAGAGACCCAGTACTTC | CASSLDALQETQYF
NA | TRBJ1-5 | few | TRBV28 | TGTGCCAGCAGTTTGGGGGGAGATGATCAGCCCCAGCATTTT | CASSLGGDDQPQHF
TRBD1 | TRBJ2-7 | many | TRBV20-1 | TGCAGTGCCATTACAGGCCGGGACAGCCTCGGCGAGCAGTACTTC | CSAITGRDSLGEQYF
NA | TRBJ1-2 | many | TRBV6-5 | TGTGCCAGCAGCTCGGGACCTCTTGGTGAGGGCTACACCTTC | CASSSGPLGEGYTF
TRBD1 | TRBJ2-5 | many | TRBV7-9 | TGTGCCAGCAGCCGATCGGGGACAGGGGCTCAAGAGACCCAGTACTTC | CASSRSGTGAQETQYF
NA | TRBJ2-5 | NA | TRBV6-2/TRBV6-3 | TGTGCCGGCAGTCCACACGGACTACAGACGGAGACCCAGTACTTC | CAGSPHGLQTETQYF
NA | TRBJ1-2 | NA | TRBV28 | TGTGCCAGCAGAGAGGCGCTAGCTAACTATGGCTACACCTTC | CASREALANYGYTF
TRBD2 | TRBJ2-1 | many | TRBV20-1 | TGCAGTGCCCCCTCCCCGACTAGCGGCCACAATGAGCAGTTCTTC | CSAPSPTSGHNEQFF
NA | TRBJ2-4 | few | TRBV20-1 | TGCAGTGCGAGGGGCAGTAATTCCCGGCTAGCCAAAAACATTCAGTACTTC | CSARGSNSRLAKNIQYF